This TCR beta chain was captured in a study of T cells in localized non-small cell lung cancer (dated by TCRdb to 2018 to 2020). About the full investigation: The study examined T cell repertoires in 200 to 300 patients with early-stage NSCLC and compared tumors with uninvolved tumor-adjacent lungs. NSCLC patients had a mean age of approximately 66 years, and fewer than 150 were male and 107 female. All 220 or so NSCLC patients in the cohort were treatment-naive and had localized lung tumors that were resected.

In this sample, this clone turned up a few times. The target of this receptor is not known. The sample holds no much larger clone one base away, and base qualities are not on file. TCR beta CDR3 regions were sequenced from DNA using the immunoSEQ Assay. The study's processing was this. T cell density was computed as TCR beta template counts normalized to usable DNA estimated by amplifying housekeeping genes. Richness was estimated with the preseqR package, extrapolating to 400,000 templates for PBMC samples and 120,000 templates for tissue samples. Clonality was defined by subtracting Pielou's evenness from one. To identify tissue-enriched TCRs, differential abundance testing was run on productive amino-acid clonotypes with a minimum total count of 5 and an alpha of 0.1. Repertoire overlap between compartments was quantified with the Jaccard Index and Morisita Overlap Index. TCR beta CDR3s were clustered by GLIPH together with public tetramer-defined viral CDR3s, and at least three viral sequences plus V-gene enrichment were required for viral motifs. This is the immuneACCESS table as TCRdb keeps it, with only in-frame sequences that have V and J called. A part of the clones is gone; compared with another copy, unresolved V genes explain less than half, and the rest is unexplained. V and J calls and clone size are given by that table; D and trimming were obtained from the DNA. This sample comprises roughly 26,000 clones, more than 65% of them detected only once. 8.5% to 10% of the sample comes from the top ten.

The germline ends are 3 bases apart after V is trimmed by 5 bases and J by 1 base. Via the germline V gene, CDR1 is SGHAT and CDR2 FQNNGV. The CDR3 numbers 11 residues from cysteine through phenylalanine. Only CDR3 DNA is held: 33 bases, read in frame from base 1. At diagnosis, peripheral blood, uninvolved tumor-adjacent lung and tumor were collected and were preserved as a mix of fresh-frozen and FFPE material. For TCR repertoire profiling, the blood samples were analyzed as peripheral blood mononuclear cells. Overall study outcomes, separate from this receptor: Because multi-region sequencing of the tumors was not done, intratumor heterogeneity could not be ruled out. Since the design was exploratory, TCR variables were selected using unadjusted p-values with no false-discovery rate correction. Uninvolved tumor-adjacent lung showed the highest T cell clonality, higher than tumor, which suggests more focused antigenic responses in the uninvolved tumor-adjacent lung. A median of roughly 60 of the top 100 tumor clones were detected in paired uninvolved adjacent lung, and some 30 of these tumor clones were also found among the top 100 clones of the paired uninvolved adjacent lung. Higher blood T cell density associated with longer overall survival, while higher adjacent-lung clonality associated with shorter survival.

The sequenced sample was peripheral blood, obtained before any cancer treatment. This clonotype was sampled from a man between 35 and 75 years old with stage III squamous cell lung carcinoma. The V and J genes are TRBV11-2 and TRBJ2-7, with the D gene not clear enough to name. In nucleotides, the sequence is TGTGCCAGCAGCCCGTCCTACGAGCAGTACTTC. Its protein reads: CASSPSYEQYF.